The 16 T cell receptor beta chains given below trace back to one sample, sequenced in a study of T cells in Graves' hyperthyroidism and ophthalmopathy. Amplified TCR beta CDR3 regions derived from RNA transcripts. Primed by the HTBI set, a first-round RT-PCR was run on the TCR CDR3. From the multiplex PCR reads, TCRdb called clonotypes with MiXCR, one entry per CDR3 protein. The sample holds around 610,000 distinct CDR3 sequences, under 15% seen once. The sample comprised blood. These receptors came from a woman in her thirties or forties with Graves' ophthalmopathy.

Many counts were recorded for this clonotype. V gene TRBV12-3 or TRBV12-4 combines with J gene TRBJ1-2; D remains unclear. With 5 bases removed from V and 4 bases from J, the gap between germline ends came to 23 bases. This CDR3 has 17 amino acids. The CDR3 nucleotides read TGTGCCAGCAGTCTTACCCACTCCGCCTCGGGCCTCTATGGCTACACCTTC. It codes for CASSLTHSASGLYGYTF.

The table lists this clonotype with many counts. The chain recombines TRBV3-1 with TRBJ1-2, with TRBD1 matching 7 bases. The V segment lost 4 bases and the J segment 8 bases; nucleotides outside the gene matches: 7. The CDR3 spans 13 residues. Germline V CDR1 and CDR2: LGHDT, YNNKEL (reference sequence). This CDR3 reads CASSPRGDEGYTF. CDR3 sequence (DNA): TGTGCCAGCAGCCCCAGGGGGGATGAAGGCTACACCTTC. The full variable domain, with the rest looked up from reference TRBV3-1 and TRBJ1-2, is DTAVSQTPKYLVTQMGNDKSIKCEQNLGHDTMYWYKQDSKKFLKIMFSYNNKELIINETVPNRFSPKSPDKAHLNLHINSLELGDSAVYFCASSPRGDEGYTFGSGTRLTVV.

The sample holds many counts of this clonotype. This rearrangement joins TRBV11-2 to TRBJ1-6; a possible D gene is TRBD1 (5 bases). The CDR3 has 14 amino acids. Germline loops: CDR1 SGHAT, CDR2 FQNNGV. Trimming removed 2 bases at V and 10 bases at J, with 12 bases between. This chain's CDR3 is CASSLFGPGSPLHF. CDR3 sequence (DNA): TGTGCCAGCAGCTTATTCGGACCAGGGTCACCCCTCCACTTT.

This clonotype has at least ten counts. The chain uses TRBV7-9 and TRBJ1-2; TRBD1 agrees at 10 bases. The length of the CDR3 is 14 residues. The V gene's germline CDR1 is SEHNR and CDR2 FQNEAQ (reference sequence). V lost 5 bases and J lost 5; bases outside the gene matches: 5. The CDR3 is CASSHRDRGYGYTF. CDR3 nucleotides: TGTGCCAGCAGCCACCGGGACAGGGGTTATGGCTACACCTTC. Using reference TRBV7-9 and TRBJ1-2 for the parts outside the CDR3, the full variable domain is DTGVSQNPRHKITKRGQNVTFRCDPISEHNRLYWYRQTLGQGPEFLTYFQNEAQLEKSRLLSDRFSAERPKGSFSTLEIQRTEQGDSAMYLCASSHRDRGYGYTFGSGTRLTVV.

This chain uses TRBV6-2 or TRBV6-3 with TRBJ2-7; weak D call: TRBD1 (5 bases). The CDR3 runs to 14 residues. Germline loops: CDR1 MNHEY, CDR2 SVGEGT. V gave up 2 bases and J gave up 3 bases, with 11 bases separating them. Here the CDR3 DNA reads TGTGCCAGCAGTTACCCTAGGGGTGACTACGAGCAGTACTTC. Protein product: CASSYPRGDYEQYF.

There are many counts of this clonotype. J is TRBJ1-2 and V is TRBV29-1; 9 bases line up with TRBD1. The V gene end was trimmed by 5 bases and the J gene end by 8 bases; junction bases not matched to a gene: 18. From germline, CDR1 is SQVTM and CDR2 ANQGSEA. There are 16 residues in the CDR3. The CDR3 DNA is TGCAGCGTTTCTATTTGGGACAGGGTAAAATCACGAGGCTACACCTTC. It is translated as CSVSIWDRVKSRGYTF.

This clonotype was picked up many times. The chain couples TRBV6-2 or TRBV6-3 to TRBJ2-5; 7 nucleotides match TRBD2. Germline assignment: CDR1 MNHEY and CDR2 SVGEGT. The CDR3 length is 14 residues. The V segment lost 6 bases and the J segment 9 bases; nucleotides outside the gene matches: 13. The CDR3, as DNA: TGTGCCAGCAGGGAGAGCGGGATCCGGGATTCCCAGTACTTC. Protein: CASRESGIRDSQYF.

This clonotype was counted ten times or more. The V and J genes are TRBV4-2 and TRBJ2-5; the match to TRBD1 covers 8 bases. The CDR3 runs to 20 residues. J gave up 2 bases and V 1 base, and 18 bases lay outside the gene matches. Germline loops: CDR1 LGHNA, CDR2 YNFKEQ. The CDR3 DNA follows: TGTGCCAGCAGCCAAGTACTCCCCGACAGGGGCCGTGGTGGGCAAGAGACCCAGTACTTC. This encodes CASSQVLPDRGRGGQETQYF.

This clonotype occurred a few times. CDR3 DNA sequence: TGCAGTGCTAGAGAGTCTAGGAGACTCCAAGAGACCCAGTACTTC. Protein sequence: CSARESRRLQETQYF. The chain uses TRBV20-1 and TRBJ2-5; no reliable D call. Trimming took 0 bases from V and 1 from J, leaving 12 bases between them. CDR1 and CDR2 from the germline V gene are DFQATT and SNEGSKA (reference sequence). There are 15 residues in the CDR3.

This clonotype has a count of ten or more. Here the CDR3 reads CSVEGVVQAQETQYF. Here the CDR3 DNA reads TGCAGCGTTGAAGGTGTAGTACAGGCCCAGGAGACCCAGTACTTC. The chain couples TRBV29-1 to TRBJ2-5; D might be TRBD1 (5 bases). The ends were cut back, 1 base at V and 5 bases at J, with 17 bases in the middle. There are 15 residues in the CDR3. Germline-derived CDR1 and CDR2 are SQVTM and ANQGSEA.

This clonotype showed up many times. This chain connects TRBV6-2 or TRBV6-3 to TRBJ2-4; 9 bases are a match to TRBD1. Unmatched junction bases numbered 3, after V lost 6 bases and J lost 0 bases. The CDR3 runs to 15 residues. Germline V gene sequence: CDR1 MNHEY, CDR2 SVGEGT. CDR3 sequence reads: CASSLDRGAKNIQYF. CDR3 coding DNA: TGTGCCAGCAGCCTGGACAGGGGAGCCAAAAACATTCAGTACTTC.

This clonotype was found many times. V usage is TRBV5-1 and J usage is TRBJ2-3; possible D gene TRBD1, 5 bases. The CDR3 sequence is 16 residues long. V lost 0 bases to trimming and J lost 2 bases, with 13 bases between them. The germline V gene has CDR1 SGHRS and CDR2 YFSETQ. Here the CDR3 DNA reads TGCGCCAGCAGCTTGGCCCAAGGGGATCTCACAGATACGCAGTATTTT. It codes for CASSLAQGDLTDTQYF.

The rearrangement links TRBV19 to TRBJ2-2, with 7 bases identical to TRBD1. The CDR3 is 18 amino acids. V was pared by 4 bases and J by 0 bases, with 11 bases of the junction left unmatched. Germline loops: CDR1 LNHDA, CDR2 SQIVND (reference sequence). The CDR3 DNA is TGTGCCAGTAGTACCCCCTCAAGACAGGGATCGAACACCGGGGAGCTGTTTTTT. This encodes CASSTPSRQGSNTGELFF.

The J gene is TRBJ1-1, the V gene TRBV6-1, with 9 bases that match TRBD1. The CDR3 spans 16 residues. Germline values: CDR1 MNHNS, CDR2 SASEGT. Trimming took 1 base from V and 4 from J; bases not matched to a gene: 7. The CDR3 here is CASSEVLGQGLTEAFF. The CDR3 nucleotides read TGTGCCAGCAGTGAAGTTTTGGGACAGGGTCTCACTGAAGCTTTCTTT.

This clonotype was recorded many times. This chain joins TRBV5-1 and TRBJ1-5; D might be TRBD1 (5 bases). This CDR3 has 14 amino acids. Trimming left V 0 bases short and J 5 bases short, with 9 bases between. Germline-derived CDR1 and CDR2 are SGHRS and YFSETQ. The CDR3 region is CASSLEGGDQPQHF. The CDR3 coding sequence is TGCGCCAGCAGCTTGGAAGGAGGGGATCAGCCCCAGCATTTT.

This clonotype was seen many times. This chain connects TRBV10-3 to TRBJ2-7; D unresolved. Germline CDR1 is ENHRY and CDR2 is SYGVKD. Between the trimmed V and J ends, which lost 6 bases and 5 bases, there was a span of 11 bases. The CDR3 has 12 amino acids. This CDR3 reads CAIRVDGNEQYF. In DNA form, the CDR3 reads TGTGCCATCAGGGTGGATGGGAACGAGCAGTACTTC.